This paragraph covers one T cell receptor (beta chain) sequence. This specimen comes from a study of T-cell reconstitution after alpha-beta-depleted transplantation in children. As it was prepared, the TCRbeta library received unique molecular identifiers. Via MiXCR, TCRdb re-called the PCR reads, giving one row per CDR3 protein. In the table there are nearly 550,000 distinct CDR3 sequences, about 16% of which are singletons. This TCR came from a human donor who donated a stem cell graft to a child with acute lymphoblastic leukemia. Here the sequenced sample was PBMCs from the stem cell graft donor, taken from the stem cell graft.

The CDR3 DNA reads TGTGCCAGCAGTTTACGGGACAGACGCACAGATACGCAGTATTTT. Protein: CASSLRDRRTDTQYF. The chain couples TRBV27 to TRBJ2-3; 7 bases match TRBD1. Per germline, CDR1 MNHEY and CDR2 SMNVEV (reference sequence). This CDR3 region has 15 residues. The V segment lost 2 bases and the J segment 1 base; nucleotides outside the gene matches: 3.